The 9 T cell receptor beta chains listed next were all sequenced from one sample in a study of cytomegalovirus exposure and HLA in healthy donors. The PCR used 60 Vbeta and 13 Jbeta primers. The protocol was immunoSEQ multiplex PCR, while the TCRdb copy is restricted to in-frame clones and leaves out a portion. The sample lists 150,000 to 200,000 clones, approximately 84% occurring once. The source material was PBMCs. Receptors originate from a woman aged 25 to 45 in good health and CMV-seropositive.

This clone has more than one count but fewer than ten. The V call is TRBV18, the J call TRBJ1-1; no definite D call. This CDR3 spans 12 amino acids. Germline V gives CDR1 KGHSH, CDR2 LQKENI. V was shortened by 5 bases and J by 5 bases, with 9 bases between the two germline ends. The CDR3 region is CASSDYKTEAFF. DNA for the CDR3: TGTGCCAGCTCAGATTACAAAACTGAAGCTTTCTTT.

This clone was detected a few times. This chain links TRBV28 with TRBJ1-4, with D maybe TRBD1 (5 bases). CDR3 length: 13 amino acids. Looked up from germline, CDR1 is MDHEN and CDR2 is SYDVKM. V was trimmed by 11 bases and J by 0 bases, leaving 10 bases between them. The CDR3 nucleotides are TGTGCCGCACGACAGTCAACTAATGAAAAACTGTTTTTT. This codes for CAARQSTNEKLFF.

V gene TRBV5-5 combines with J gene TRBJ2-3; no definite D call. With 5 bases removed from V and 0 bases from J, the gap between germline ends came to 13 bases. CDR1 and CDR2 from the germline V gene are SGHKS and YYEKEE (reference sequence). The CDR3 is made up of 15 amino acids. CDR3 coding DNA: TGTGCCAGCAGAGTGGGTGGGCTCAGCACAGATACGCAGTATTTT. Translation gives CASRVGGLSTDTQYF.

The chain combines TRBV5-1 with TRBJ2-7, with D possibly matching TRBD1 (6 bases). Germline CDR1 is SGHRS and CDR2 is YFSETQ. There are 15 residues in the CDR3. Trimming shortened V by 4 bases and J by 4 bases, and 18 bases separated the two germline ends. CDR3 nucleotides: TGCGCCAGCAGCATTAGACAGGCTGGGCCGTACGAGCAGTACTTC. Protein product: CASSIRQAGPYEQYF.

CDR3 residues: CASSLTRGPEAFF. The DNA of the CDR3 is TGTGCCAGCAGCTTGACCAGGGGCCCTGAAGCTTTCTTT. V and J are TRBV5-4 and TRBJ1-1, with a tentative D call TRBD1 (6 bases). Germline values: CDR1 SGHNT, CDR2 YYREEE (reference sequence). With 1 base removed from V and 6 bases from J, the gap between germline ends came to 10 bases. This CDR3 has 13 residues.

The CDR3 coding sequence is TGTGCCAGCACCCGGTCCCCAGGAAGAACCTATGGCTACACCTTC. This gives the protein CASTRSPGRTYGYTF. The chain links TRBV19 to TRBJ1-2, with D unresolved. Germline CDR1 LNHDA, CDR2 SQIVND (reference sequence). The CDR3 consists of 15 residues. Deletions cut 9 bases from V and 4 bases from J, with 21 bases between.

This clone was observed a handful of times. The V gene is TRBV13, the J gene TRBJ1-2; 10 positions match TRBD1. The J segment lost 5 bases and the V segment lost 6 bases, leaving 12 bases of the junction unmatched. CDR1 and CDR2 (germline): PRHDT, FYEKMQ (reference sequence). The CDR3 is made up of 16 amino acids. CDR3 sequence: CASSLQETGGLYGYTF. CDR3 DNA sequence: TGTGCCAGCAGTTTACAAGAGACAGGGGGCTTGTATGGCTACACCTTC.

The chain carries TRBV27 and TRBJ2-1; maybe TRBD2 (6 bases). CDR3 size: 11 residues. The V end lost 2 bases, the J end lost 13 bases, and 9 bases lay between the germline ends. From germline, CDR1 is MNHEY and CDR2 SMNVEV (reference sequence). This CDR3 is CASSLATRQFF. The DNA of the CDR3 is TGTGCCAGCAGTTTAGCGACTAGACAGTTCTTC.

This rearrangement joins TRBV28 to TRBJ1-5; D is unclear. The germline V gene has CDR1 MDHEN and CDR2 SYDVKM. Trimming took off 7 bases at V and 3 bases at J, with 13 bases between the two ends. The CDR3 runs 14 residues. The CDR3 nucleotides read TGTGCCAGCACTAGGGAGGCCCACAATCAGCCCCAGCATTTT. Its protein is CASTREAHNQPQHF.